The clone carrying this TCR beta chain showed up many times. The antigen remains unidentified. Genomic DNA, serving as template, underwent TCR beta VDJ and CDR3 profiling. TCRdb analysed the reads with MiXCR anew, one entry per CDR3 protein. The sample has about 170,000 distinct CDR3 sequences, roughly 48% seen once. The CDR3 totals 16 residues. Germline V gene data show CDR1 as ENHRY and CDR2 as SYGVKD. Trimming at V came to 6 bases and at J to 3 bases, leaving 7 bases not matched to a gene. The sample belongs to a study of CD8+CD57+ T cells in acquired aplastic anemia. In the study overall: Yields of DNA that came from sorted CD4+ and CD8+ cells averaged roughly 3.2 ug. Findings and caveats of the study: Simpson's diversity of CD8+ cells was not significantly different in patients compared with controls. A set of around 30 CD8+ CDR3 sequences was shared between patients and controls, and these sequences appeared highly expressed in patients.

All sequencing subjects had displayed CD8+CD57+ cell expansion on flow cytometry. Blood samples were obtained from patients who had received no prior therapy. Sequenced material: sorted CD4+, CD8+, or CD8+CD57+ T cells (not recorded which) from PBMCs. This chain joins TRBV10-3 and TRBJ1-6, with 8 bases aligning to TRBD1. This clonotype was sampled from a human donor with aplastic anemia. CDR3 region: CAIRAGQANYNSPLHF. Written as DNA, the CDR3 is TGTGCCATCAGGGCGGGACAGGCGAACTATAATTCACCCCTCCACTTT.